This is a list of T cell receptor beta chains from one sample in a study of blood T cells in healthy people across ages. Each CDR3 protein gets one entry after TCRdb re-called the 5' RACE reads with MiXCR. The repertoire holds 800,000 to 950,000 distinct CDR3 sequences, under 50% seen once, with 13% in the top ten. Material: blood. Receptors were obtained from a man in his thirties or forties in good health. The CDR3 runs from the conserved cysteine through the conserved F or W. A D gene is named only where the DNA matches it firmly. Clone size is not always given. Where it is, it says once, few, many or a class for expanded clones.

TRBJ2-5 | NA | TRBV7-8 | NA | TGTGCCAGCAGCTTAGTCAGCCACCAAGAGACCCAGTACTTC | CASSLVSHQETQYF
TRBJ2-3 | NA | TRBV18 | NA | TGTGCCAGCTCGAGCGAGCGGGATACGCAGTATTTT | CASSSERDTQYF
TRBJ2-1 | NA | TRBV14 | NA | TGTGCCAGCAGCCATGCTGGAGGCGATGGGCAGTTCTTC | CASSHAGGDGQFF
TRBJ1-2 | NA | TRBV28 | NA | TGTGCCAGCAGGACACCGGGCACGAACTATGGCTACACCTTC | CASRTPGTNYGYTF
TRBJ2-1 | TRBD2 | TRBV6-5 | few | TGTGCCAGCAGTTACTCGAAGGATTTGAGACTAGCGGGCAATGAGCAGTTCTTC | CASSYSKDLRLAGNEQFF
TRBJ1-5 | NA | TRBV27 | NA | TGTGCCAGCAGTTTATTCGGGTATAGCAATCAGCCCCAGCATTTT | CASSLFGYSNQPQHF
TRBJ2-5 | NA | TRBV20-1 | few | TGCAGTGCTAGCCTCCCCGGGGTCCAAGAGACCCAGTACTTC | CSASLPGVQETQYF
TRBJ2-7 | NA | TRBV24-1 | few | TGTGCCACCAGTGATGGGGGCTACGAGCAGTACTTC | CATSDGGYEQYF
TRBJ2-7 | NA | TRBV4-3 | few | TGCGCCAGCAGCCAGTCATTCCAGGGAGAACAGTACTTC | CASSQSFQGEQYF
TRBJ1-2 | NA | TRBV29-1 | few | TGCAGCGTTGACAAAGTTGGCTATGGCTACACCTTC | CSVDKVGYGYTF
TRBJ1-2 | TRBD1 | TRBV12-3/TRBV12-4 | NA | TGTGCCAGCAGTTTAGCCGGGACAGGGCTGTATGGCTACACCTTC | CASSLAGTGLYGYTF
TRBJ2-7 | NA | TRBV20-1 | NA | TGCAGTGCTACTCTTAGCCATAACCACTACGAGCAGTACTTC | CSATLSHNHYEQYF
TRBJ2-3 | TRBD1 | TRBV27 | few | TGTGCCAGCGCACGCCGGACAGGGGCCACAGATACGCAGTATTTT | CASARRTGATDTQYF
TRBJ1-2 | NA | TRBV20-1 | NA | TGCAGTGTTGCGCGGGGAGGAGGTAACTATGGCTACACCTTC | CSVARGGGNYGYTF
TRBJ1-4 | NA | TRBV3-1 | few | TGTGCCAGCAGGAGCGGGGGGACTGAAAAACTGTTTTTT | CASRSGGTEKLFF
TRBJ2-7 | NA | TRBV6-5 | NA | TGTGCCAGCATGCAGGGGAGCTCCTACGAGCAGTACTTC | CASMQGSSYEQYF
TRBJ2-3 | NA | TRBV27 | NA | TGTGCCAGCTCCCGAGGGAGAGGCCTAACAGATACGCAGTATTTT | CASSRGRGLTDTQYF
TRBJ2-7 | TRBD1 | TRBV28 | NA | TGTGCCAGCAGTTTAGGGGACAGGGACGGCGAGCAGTACTTC | CASSLGDRDGEQYF
TRBJ2-3 | TRBD2 | TRBV7-2 | many | TGTGCCAGCAGCTTAGTTAGCGGGGCCACAGATACGCAGTATTTT | CASSLVSGATDTQYF
TRBJ2-5 | NA | TRBV20-1 | NA | TGCAGTGCTAGAGCAGAAGAGACCCAGTACTTC | CSARAEETQYF
TRBJ2-3 | TRBD2 | TRBV4-3 | few | TGCGCCAGCAGCCAAGATCATGGAGCGGGGGGCGGGGAAGATACGCAGTATTTT | CASSQDHGAGGGEDTQYF
TRBJ2-7 | TRBD1 | TRBV15 | NA | TGTGCCACCCAACGGGACAGGGGGTACGAGCAGTACTTC | CATQRDRGYEQYF
TRBJ2-7 | TRBD1 | TRBV27 | few | TGTGCCAGCACCGTTCGTTACAGGGGGCATTACGAGCAGTACTTC | CASTVRYRGHYEQYF
TRBJ2-1 | NA | TRBV25-1 | few | TGTGCCAGCAGTGATAGGTCGGTACAGACATCCTACAATGAGCAGTTCTTC | CASSDRSVQTSYNEQFF
TRBJ2-2 | TRBD2 | TRBV9 | NA | TGTGCCAGCAGCCCAAGACTAGCGGGGGGGCCGAACACCGGGGAGCTGTTTTTT | CASSPRLAGGPNTGELFF
TRBJ2-1 | NA | TRBV6-2/TRBV6-3 | NA | TGTGCCGGCAGGGGACATACCTCCTACAATGAGCAGTTCTTC | CAGRGHTSYNEQFF
TRBJ2-1 | NA | TRBV5-1 | many | TGCGCCAGCAGCTTGGCGCCGGCAGGGGAGGTTGAGCAGTTCTTC | CASSLAPAGEVEQFF
TRBJ1-1 | TRBD1 | TRBV6-1 | once | TGTGCCAGCAGTCCGACAGGGCGCACTGAAGCTTTCTTT | CASSPTGRTEAFF
TRBJ2-5 | NA | TRBV20-1 | once | TGCAGTGCTAGAGATCGTCGGGGTTTACTCCAAGAGACCCAGTACTTC | CSARDRRGLLQETQYF
TRBJ2-3 | NA | TRBV2 | few | TGTGCCAGCAGTGGCGAGATCACAGATACGCAGTATTTT | CASSGEITDTQYF
TRBJ1-2 | TRBD1 | TRBV20-1 | few | TGCAGTGCCGACACAGGACAGGGACGGGGCTACACCTTC | CSADTGQGRGYTF
TRBJ2-7 | NA | TRBV6-1 | NA | TGTGCCAGCAGTGCTTATGCCGGGACCGCCTCCTACGAGCAGTACTTC | CASSAYAGTASYEQYF
TRBJ2-7 | NA | TRBV20-1 | few | TGCAGTGCTAGCGGCGGAAGCTCCTACGAGCAGTACTTC | CSASGGSSYEQYF
TRBJ1-1 | NA | TRBV7-9 | NA | TGTGCCAGCACGAGGGCGAGGGGCACTGGAGCTTTCTTT | CASTRARGTGAFF
TRBJ1-1 | NA | TRBV12-3/TRBV12-4 | NA | TGTGCCAGCAGTCCTACAGGGAGGGGAACTGAAGCTTTCTTT | CASSPTGRGTEAFF
TRBJ1-1 | NA | TRBV4-2 | NA | TGTGCCAGCAGCACCCGGGCGGGGACGAACACTGAAGCTTTCTTT | CASSTRAGTNTEAFF
TRBJ1-1 | TRBD1 | TRBV7-2 | NA | TGTGCCAGCAGCCGGGACAGTAACACTGAAGCTTTCTTT | CASSRDSNTEAFF
TRBJ2-7 | NA | TRBV20-1 | few | TGCAGTGCTCAGTCCGGTTCCTACGAGCAGTACTTC | CSAQSGSYEQYF
TRBJ1-2 | TRBD1 | TRBV5-1 | few | TGCGCCAGCAGCTCCTTACAGGGGGCGGACTATGGCTACACCTTC | CASSSLQGADYGYTF
TRBJ2-7 | NA | TRBV29-1 | NA | TGCAGCGTTGAAGATCGACTATTCAAATACGAGCAGTACTTC | CSVEDRLFKYEQYF
TRBJ2-2 | NA | TRBV15 | many | TGTGCCACCAGCAGAGATCAAGGGCCGGCGGGGGAGCTGTTTTTT | CATSRDQGPAGELFF
TRBJ2-7 | NA | TRBV7-2 | few | TGTGCCAGCAGCTCCCCACTTCGGGACTTTTCCTACGAGCAGTACTTC | CASSSPLRDFSYEQYF
TRBJ1-6 | TRBD1 | TRBV4-3 | NA | TGCGCCAGCAGCCCCCAGGGGGCCTATTCACCCCTCCACTTT | CASSPQGAYSPLHF
TRBJ1-6 | NA | TRBV9 | NA | TGTGCCAGCAGCGTAGGGGAACCGGGTTATTCACCCCTCCACTTT | CASSVGEPGYSPLHF
TRBJ2-3 | NA | TRBV5-1 | NA | TGCGCCAGCCACCTATTGGGGGTGAGAGATACGCAGTATTTT | CASHLLGVRDTQYF
TRBJ1-4 | NA | TRBV2 | NA | TGTGCCAGCATCGCGGCCGGAAGGGCTAATGAAAAACTGTTTTTT | CASIAAGRANEKLFF
TRBJ1-2 | NA | TRBV7-2 | NA | TGTGCCAGCAGCCCCAGGCTGAGTTACAACCCTAGTGGCTACACCTTC | CASSPRLSYNPSGYTF
TRBJ1-1 | TRBD1 | TRBV4-1 | once | TGCGCCAGCGGGACAGTTGCGGGGAACACTGAAGCTTTCTTT | CASGTVAGNTEAFF
TRBJ1-1 | NA | TRBV2 | NA | TGTGCCAGTATTGGGCAGACTCTGTACACTGAAGCTTTCTTT | CASIGQTLYTEAFF
TRBJ1-2 | TRBD1 | TRBV27 | many | TGTGCCAGCAGTGGACAGGGCTATGGCTACACCTTC | CASSGQGYGYTF
TRBJ2-1 | NA | TRBV4-1 | NA | TGCGCCAGCAGCCTGGGACATACTTTAGAGCAGTTCTTC | CASSLGHTLEQFF
TRBJ2-7 | TRBD1 | TRBV15 | NA | TGTGCCACCAGCAGCCCTGACAGGGGAGGTGACGAGCAGTACTTC | CATSSPDRGGDEQYF
TRBJ1-5 | NA | TRBV5-6 | NA | TGTGCCAGCAGCGCTGAACGGGGGGACGAAAATCAGCCCCAGCATTTT | CASSAERGDENQPQHF
TRBJ1-2 | TRBD1 | TRBV6-6 | NA | TGTGCCAGTGGGACAGGGTATGGCTACACCTTC | CASGTGYGYTF
TRBJ2-1 | NA | TRBV20-1 | NA | TGCAGTGCTCAGGGGGGAATGGGGACTGAGCCCTACAATGAGCAGTTCTTC | CSAQGGMGTEPYNEQFF
TRBJ2-3 | TRBD1 | TRBV5-8 | few | TGTGCCAGCGGATTGACAGGGCTAAGCACAGATACGCAGTATTTT | CASGLTGLSTDTQYF